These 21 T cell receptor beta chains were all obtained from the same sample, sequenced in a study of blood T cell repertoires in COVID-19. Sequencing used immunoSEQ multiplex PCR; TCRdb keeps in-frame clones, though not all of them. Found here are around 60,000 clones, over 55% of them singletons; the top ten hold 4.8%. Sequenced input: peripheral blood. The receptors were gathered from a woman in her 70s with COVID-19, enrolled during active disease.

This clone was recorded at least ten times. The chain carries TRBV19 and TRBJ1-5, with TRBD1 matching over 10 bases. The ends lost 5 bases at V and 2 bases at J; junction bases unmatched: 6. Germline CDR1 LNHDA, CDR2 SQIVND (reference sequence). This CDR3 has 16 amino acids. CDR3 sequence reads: CASSLQDRGRNQPQHF. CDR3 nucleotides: TGTGCCAGTAGTCTACAAGACAGGGGGCGCAATCAGCCCCAGCATTTT.

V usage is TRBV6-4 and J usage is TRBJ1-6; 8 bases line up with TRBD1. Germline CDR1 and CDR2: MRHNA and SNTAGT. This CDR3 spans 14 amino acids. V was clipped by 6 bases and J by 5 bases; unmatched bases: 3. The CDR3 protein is CASRAGGNNSPLHF. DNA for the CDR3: TGTGCCAGCAGGGCAGGGGGCAATAATTCACCCCTCCACTTT.

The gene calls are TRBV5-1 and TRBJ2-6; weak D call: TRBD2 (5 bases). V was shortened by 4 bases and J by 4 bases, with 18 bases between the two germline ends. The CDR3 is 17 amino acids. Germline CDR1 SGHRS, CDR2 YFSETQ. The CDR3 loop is CASSVRGAASGANVLTF. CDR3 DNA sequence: TGCGCCAGCAGCGTCCGGGGAGCGGCCTCAGGGGCCAACGTCCTGACTTTC.

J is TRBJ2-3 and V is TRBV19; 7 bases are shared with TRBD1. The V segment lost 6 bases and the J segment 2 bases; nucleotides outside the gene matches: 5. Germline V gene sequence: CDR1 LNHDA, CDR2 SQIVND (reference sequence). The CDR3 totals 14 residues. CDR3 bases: TGTGCCAGTAGCCTTGGGACAGTCACAGATACGCAGTATTTT. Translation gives CASSLGTVTDTQYF.

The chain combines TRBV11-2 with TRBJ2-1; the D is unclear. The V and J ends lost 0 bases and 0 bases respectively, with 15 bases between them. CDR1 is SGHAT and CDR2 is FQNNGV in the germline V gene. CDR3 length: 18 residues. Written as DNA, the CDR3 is TGTGCCAGCAGCTTAGATCGAGCAGTTCCTAGCTCCTACAATGAGCAGTTCTTC. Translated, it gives CASSLDRAVPSSYNEQFF.

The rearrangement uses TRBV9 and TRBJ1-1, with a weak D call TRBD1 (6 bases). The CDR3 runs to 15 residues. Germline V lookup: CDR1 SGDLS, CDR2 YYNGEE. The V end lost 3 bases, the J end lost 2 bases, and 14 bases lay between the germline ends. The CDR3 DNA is TGTGCCAGCAGCGCCGGCAGGGGATTCAACACTGAAGCTTTCTTT. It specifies CASSAGRGFNTEAFF.

This chain's CDR3 is CASSQVAGGPYEQYV. CDR3 coding DNA: TGCGCCAGCAGCCAAGTCGCGGGAGGACCCTACGAGCAGTACGTC. V usage is TRBV4-3 and J usage is TRBJ2-7, with TRBD2 identical over 8 bases. J gave up 2 bases and V 1 base, and 4 bases lay outside the gene matches. Germline loops: CDR1 LGHNA, CDR2 YSLEER. The CDR3 extends over 15 amino acids.

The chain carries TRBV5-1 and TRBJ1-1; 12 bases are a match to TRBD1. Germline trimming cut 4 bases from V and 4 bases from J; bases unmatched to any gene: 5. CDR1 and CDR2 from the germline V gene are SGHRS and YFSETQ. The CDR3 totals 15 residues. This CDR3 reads CASSLGTGGITEAFF. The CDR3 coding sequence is TGCGCCAGCAGCCTAGGGACAGGGGGCATCACTGAAGCTTTCTTT.

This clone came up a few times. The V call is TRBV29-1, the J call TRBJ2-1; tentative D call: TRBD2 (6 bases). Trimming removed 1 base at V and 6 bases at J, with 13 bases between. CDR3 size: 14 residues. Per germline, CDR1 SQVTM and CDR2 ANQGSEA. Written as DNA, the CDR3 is TGCAGCGTTGAAGGAGGAGGGGTACTCAATGAGCAGTTCTTC. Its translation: CSVEGGGVLNEQFF.

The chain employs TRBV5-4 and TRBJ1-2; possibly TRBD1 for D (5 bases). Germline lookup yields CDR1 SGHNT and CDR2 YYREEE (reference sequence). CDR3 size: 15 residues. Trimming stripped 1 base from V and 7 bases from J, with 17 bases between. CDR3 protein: CASSLRRAPVLGYTF. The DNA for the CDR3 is TGTGCCAGCAGCTTGCGCAGGGCCCCAGTCCTTGGCTACACCTTC.

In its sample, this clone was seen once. The CDR3 region is CASSHPTSGGAYEQYF. In nucleotides, the CDR3 is TGTGCCAGCAGCCATCCGACTAGCGGGGGGGCATACGAGCAGTACTTC. The J gene is TRBJ2-7, the V gene TRBV3-1 (or the pseudogene TRBV3-2); 14 nucleotides agree with TRBD2. Germline CDR1 and CDR2: LGHDT and YNNKEL (reference sequence). There are 16 residues in the CDR3. The trim removed 3 bases at V and 4 bases at J, leaving 5 bases unmatched.

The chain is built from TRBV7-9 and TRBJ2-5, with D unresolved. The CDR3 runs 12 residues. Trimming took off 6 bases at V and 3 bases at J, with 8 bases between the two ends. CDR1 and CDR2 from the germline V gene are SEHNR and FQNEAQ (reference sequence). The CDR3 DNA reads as TGTGCCAGCAGTTCAGGAAAAGAGACCCAGTACTTC. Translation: CASSSGKETQYF. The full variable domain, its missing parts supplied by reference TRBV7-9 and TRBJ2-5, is DTGVSQNPRHKITKRGQNVTFRCDPISEHNRLYWYRQTLGQGPEFLTYFQNEAQLEKSRLLSDRFSAERPKGSFSTLEIQRTEQGDSAMYLCASSSGKETQYFGPGTRLLVL.

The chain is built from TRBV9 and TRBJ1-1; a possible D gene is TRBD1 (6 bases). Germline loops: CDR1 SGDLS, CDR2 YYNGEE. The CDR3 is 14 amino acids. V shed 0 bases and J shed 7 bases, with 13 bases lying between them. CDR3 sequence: CASSVVGGRGEAFF. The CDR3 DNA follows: TGTGCCAGCAGCGTAGTAGGGGGACGGGGTGAAGCTTTCTTT.

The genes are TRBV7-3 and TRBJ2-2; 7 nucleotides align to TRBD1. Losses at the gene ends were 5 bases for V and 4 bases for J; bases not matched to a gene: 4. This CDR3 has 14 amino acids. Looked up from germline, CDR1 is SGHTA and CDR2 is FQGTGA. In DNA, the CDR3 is TGTGCCAGCAGCACAGACAGGGTCACCGGGGAGCTGTTTTTT. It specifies CASSTDRVTGELFF.

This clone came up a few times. CDR3 amino acids: CASSFTGESNQPQHF. CDR3 nucleotides: TGCGCCAGCAGCTTCACAGGGGAGAGCAATCAGCCCCAGCATTTT. The V and J genes are TRBV5-1 and TRBJ1-5, with 7 bases matching TRBD1. CDR3 length equals 15 residues. CDR1 and CDR2 (germline): SGHRS, YFSETQ. Trimming cost V 2 bases and J 1 base; bases outside gene matches: 3.

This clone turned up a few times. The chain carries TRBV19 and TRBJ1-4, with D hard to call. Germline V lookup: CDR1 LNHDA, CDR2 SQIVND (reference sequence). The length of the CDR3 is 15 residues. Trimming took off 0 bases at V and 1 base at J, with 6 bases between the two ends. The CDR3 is CASSIDGGTNEKLFF. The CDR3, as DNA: TGTGCCAGTAGTATAGACGGAGGAACTAATGAAAAACTGTTTTTT.

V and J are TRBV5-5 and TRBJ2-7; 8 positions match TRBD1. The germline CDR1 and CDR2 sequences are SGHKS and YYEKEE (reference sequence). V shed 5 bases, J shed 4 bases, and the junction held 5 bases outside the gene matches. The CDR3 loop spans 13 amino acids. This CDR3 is CASSWGQAYEQYV. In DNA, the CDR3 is TGTGCCAGCAGTTGGGGACAGGCTTACGAGCAGTACGTC.

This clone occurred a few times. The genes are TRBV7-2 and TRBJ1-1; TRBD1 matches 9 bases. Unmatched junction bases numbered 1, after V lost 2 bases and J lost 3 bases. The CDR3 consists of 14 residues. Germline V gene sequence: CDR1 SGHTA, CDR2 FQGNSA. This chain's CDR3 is CASSLNRGHTEAFF. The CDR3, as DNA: TGTGCCAGCAGCTTAAACAGGGGGCACACTGAAGCTTTCTTT.

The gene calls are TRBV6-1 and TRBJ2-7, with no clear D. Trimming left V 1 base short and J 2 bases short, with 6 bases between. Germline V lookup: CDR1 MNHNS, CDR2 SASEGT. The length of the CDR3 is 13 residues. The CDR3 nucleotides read TGTGCCAGCAGTGAAGGGGCTCCCTACGAGCAGTACTTC. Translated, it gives CASSEGAPYEQYF.

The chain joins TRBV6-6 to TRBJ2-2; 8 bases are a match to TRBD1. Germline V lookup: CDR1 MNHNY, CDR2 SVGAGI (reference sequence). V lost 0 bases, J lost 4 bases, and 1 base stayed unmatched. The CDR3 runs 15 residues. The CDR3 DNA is TGTGCCAGCAGTTACTCGGGACAGGTCACCGGGGAGCTGTTTTTT. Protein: CASSYSGQVTGELFF.

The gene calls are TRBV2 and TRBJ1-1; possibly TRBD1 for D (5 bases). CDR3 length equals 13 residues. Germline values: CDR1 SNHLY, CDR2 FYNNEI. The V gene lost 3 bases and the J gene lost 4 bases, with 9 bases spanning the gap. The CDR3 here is CASSDMDTTEAFF. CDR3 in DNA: TGTGCCAGCAGTGACATGGACACCACTGAAGCTTTCTTT. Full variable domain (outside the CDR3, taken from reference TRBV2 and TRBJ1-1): EPEVTQTPSHQVTQMGQEVILRCVPISNHLYFYWYRQILGQKVEFLVSFYNNEISEKSEIFDDQFSVERPDGSNFTLKIRSTKLEDSAMYFCASSDMDTTEAFFGQGTRLTVV.